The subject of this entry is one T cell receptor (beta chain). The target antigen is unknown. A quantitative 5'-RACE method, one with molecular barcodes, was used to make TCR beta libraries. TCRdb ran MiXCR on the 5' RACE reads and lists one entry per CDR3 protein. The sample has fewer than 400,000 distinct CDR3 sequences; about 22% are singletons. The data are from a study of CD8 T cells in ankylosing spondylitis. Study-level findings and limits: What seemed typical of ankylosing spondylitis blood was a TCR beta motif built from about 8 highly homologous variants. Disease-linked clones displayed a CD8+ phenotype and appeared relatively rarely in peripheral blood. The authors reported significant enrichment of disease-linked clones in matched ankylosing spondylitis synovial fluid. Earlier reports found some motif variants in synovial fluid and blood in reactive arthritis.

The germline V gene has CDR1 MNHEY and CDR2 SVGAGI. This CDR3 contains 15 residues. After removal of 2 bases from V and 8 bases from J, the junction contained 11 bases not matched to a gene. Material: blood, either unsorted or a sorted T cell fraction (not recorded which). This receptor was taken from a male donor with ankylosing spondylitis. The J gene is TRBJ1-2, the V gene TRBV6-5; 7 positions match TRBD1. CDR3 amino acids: CASSYGGQGELGYTF. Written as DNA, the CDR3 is TGTGCCAGCAGTTACGGCGGTCAGGGGGAATTGGGCTACACCTTC.